This is a list of T cell receptor beta chains from one sample in a study of vaccination and CD4 T cells after COVID-19. These receptors' targets are unknown. A single record per CDR3 protein comes from TCRdb applying MiXCR to the PCR reads. The sample yields about 15,000 distinct CDR3 sequences, around 78% seen once. Sequenced input: CD4+ T cells from blood, cultured in vitro. These receptors were taken from a human donor who had recovered from COVID-19. The CDR3 runs from the conserved cysteine through the conserved F or W. The order of the fields is V gene, J gene, D gene, clone size, CDR3 DNA, CDR3 protein. The D gene is left open where the match is weak. Clone size is not always given. Where it is, it says once, few, many or a class for expanded clones.

v_call: TRBV20-1; j_call: TRBJ2-4; d_call: .; clone_size: .; cdr3_nt: TGCAGTGCTAGGGCCCTAATCGGCGTCAAAAACATTCAGTACTTC; cdr3_aa: CSARALIGVKNIQYF
v_call: TRBV5-4; j_call: TRBJ1-2; d_call: .; clone_size: .; cdr3_nt: TGTGCCAGCAGCTTGGACAACTCCGACTATGGCTACACCTTC; cdr3_aa: CASSLDNSDYGYTF
v_call: TRBV28; j_call: TRBJ1-5; d_call: .; clone_size: .; cdr3_nt: TGTGCCAGCAGTTGGGCAGTAGTGGGGATGACCCAGCATTTT; cdr3_aa: CASSWAVVGMTQHF
v_call: TRBV7-2; j_call: TRBJ2-5; d_call: TRBD1; clone_size: once; cdr3_nt: TGTGCCAGCAGCTTCCAAAACAGGGGCCTGCAAGAGACCCAGTACTTC; cdr3_aa: CASSFQNRGLQETQYF
v_call: TRBV27; j_call: TRBJ2-3; d_call: TRBD2; clone_size: .; cdr3_nt: TGTGCCAGCAGTTTTCTCGCGGGAGGCGCAGATACGCAGTATTTT; cdr3_aa: CASSFLAGGADTQYF
v_call: TRBV24-1; j_call: TRBJ1-4; d_call: .; clone_size: few; cdr3_nt: TGTGCCACCAGCTCGACAGGTGTTGAAAAACTGTTTTTT; cdr3_aa: CATSSTGVEKLFF
v_call: TRBV15; j_call: TRBJ1-5; d_call: TRBD1; clone_size: few; cdr3_nt: TGTGCCACCAGCAGAGGGACAGGGGGCTGGGGGAATCAGCCCCAGCATTTT; cdr3_aa: CATSRGTGGWGNQPQHF
v_call: TRBV6-1; j_call: TRBJ1-6; d_call: TRBD1; clone_size: .; cdr3_nt: TGTGCCAGCAGCCGGACAGGGCCTAATTCACCCCTCCACTTT; cdr3_aa: CASSRTGPNSPLHF
v_call: TRBV20-1; j_call: TRBJ1-5; d_call: .; clone_size: .; cdr3_nt: TGCAGTGCTAGTAAGGACGCCGGTGGCAATCAGCCCCAGCATTTT; cdr3_aa: CSASKDAGGNQPQHF
v_call: TRBV7-9; j_call: TRBJ1-6; d_call: .; clone_size: few; cdr3_nt: TGTGCCAGCAGCTGGGGGGGCCGGGATTCACCCCTCCACTTT; cdr3_aa: CASSWGGRDSPLHF
v_call: TRBV28; j_call: TRBJ1-5; d_call: .; clone_size: .; cdr3_nt: TGTGCCAGCAGCCTAGGGGGGTTCACTCAGCCCCAGCATTTT; cdr3_aa: CASSLGGFTQPQHF
v_call: TRBV12-3/TRBV12-4; j_call: TRBJ2-2; d_call: TRBD2; clone_size: medium-sized; cdr3_nt: TGTGCCAGCAGGACCGGGACTAGCGGGCCCACCGGGGAGCTGTTTTTT; cdr3_aa: CASRTGTSGPTGELFF
v_call: TRBV27; j_call: TRBJ2-7; d_call: TRBD2; clone_size: few; cdr3_nt: TGTGCCAGCAGTCCCCTCGGACTAGCGGGAGGTACCGAGCAGTACTTC; cdr3_aa: CASSPLGLAGGTEQYF
v_call: TRBV20-1; j_call: TRBJ2-2; d_call: .; clone_size: few; cdr3_nt: TGTAGTGCTTCCACAGGGTTTAACACCGGGGAGCTGTTTTTT; cdr3_aa: CSASTGFNTGELFF
v_call: TRBV7-9; j_call: TRBJ1-2; d_call: .; clone_size: .; cdr3_nt: TGTGCCAGCAGCTTAGCCGCAGGGAACTATGGCTACACCTTC; cdr3_aa: CASSLAAGNYGYTF
v_call: TRBV28; j_call: TRBJ2-4; d_call: .; clone_size: .; cdr3_nt: TGTGCCAGCAGTACCTCTGGGGTAAACATTCAGTACTTC; cdr3_aa: CASSTSGVNIQYF
v_call: TRBV6-1; j_call: TRBJ2-3; d_call: .; clone_size: .; cdr3_nt: TGTGCCAGCAGTGTGACCCTTACAATTAGCACAGATACGCAGTATTTT; cdr3_aa: CASSVTLTISTDTQYF
v_call: TRBV29-1; j_call: TRBJ1-2; d_call: .; clone_size: medium-sized; cdr3_nt: TGCAGCGTTGCATTGGTCGGACGGACAAACTATGGCTACACCTTC; cdr3_aa: CSVALVGRTNYGYTF
v_call: TRBV12-3/TRBV12-4; j_call: TRBJ1-6; d_call: .; clone_size: .; cdr3_nt: TGTGCCAGCAAAAGCCCCTCCGGCTCCTATAATTCACCCCTCCACTTT; cdr3_aa: CASKSPSGSYNSPLHF
v_call: TRBV28; j_call: TRBJ1-5; d_call: .; clone_size: .; cdr3_nt: TGTGCCAGCAGAGGTTCTCAGCCCCAGCATTTT; cdr3_aa: CASRGSQPQHF
v_call: TRBV7-2; j_call: TRBJ2-1; d_call: .; clone_size: .; cdr3_nt: TGTGCCAGCAGCTTACTGATTGGGGCCATATCCAATGAGCAGTTCTTC; cdr3_aa: CASSLLIGAISNEQFF
v_call: TRBV7-8; j_call: TRBJ1-3; d_call: TRBD1; clone_size: .; cdr3_nt: TGTGCCAGCAGCATAACCGGGACAGGGATAAACACCATATATTTT; cdr3_aa: CASSITGTGINTIYF
v_call: TRBV28; j_call: TRBJ1-5; d_call: TRBD1; clone_size: once; cdr3_nt: TGTGCCAGCTGCTGGGGGGGACAGGGGTGGGTCAATCAGCCCCAGCATTTT; cdr3_aa: CASCWGGQGWVNQPQHF
v_call: TRBV6-1; j_call: TRBJ1-2; d_call: .; clone_size: few; cdr3_nt: TGTGCCACCAAAGGGATTGCTGGGTATGGCTACACCTTC; cdr3_aa: CATKGIAGYGYTF
v_call: TRBV6-1; j_call: TRBJ1-5; d_call: .; clone_size: .; cdr3_nt: TGTGCCAGCAGTGTACCGGGTCAGCCCCAGCATTTT; cdr3_aa: CASSVPGQPQHF
v_call: TRBV28; j_call: TRBJ1-1; d_call: .; clone_size: .; cdr3_nt: TGTGCCAGCAGTCCTCCTTTCGAGAACACTGAAGCTTTCTTT; cdr3_aa: CASSPPFENTEAFF
v_call: TRBV9; j_call: TRBJ1-2; d_call: TRBD1; clone_size: .; cdr3_nt: TGTGCCAGCAGCGTAGGAGGGGGCGCCTATGGCTACACCTTC; cdr3_aa: CASSVGGGAYGYTF
v_call: TRBV12-3/TRBV12-4; j_call: TRBJ2-7; d_call: .; clone_size: .; cdr3_nt: TGTGCCAGCAGCCTTAGGGTAATCGAGCAGTACTTC; cdr3_aa: CASSLRVIEQYF
v_call: TRBV2; j_call: TRBJ2-3; d_call: .; clone_size: .; cdr3_nt: TGTGCCAGCAGTAGCAGGGAGCGAGATACGCAGTATTTT; cdr3_aa: CASSSRERDTQYF
v_call: TRBV6-1; j_call: TRBJ1-1; d_call: .; clone_size: .; cdr3_nt: TGTGCCAGCATCCGACCCCCGGGGGGGACTGAAGCTTTCTTT; cdr3_aa: CASIRPPGGTEAFF
v_call: TRBV20-1; j_call: TRBJ2-3; d_call: TRBD2; clone_size: .; cdr3_nt: TGCAGTGCTGCCATCGGACTAGCGGGAGACCCAGATACGCAGTATTTT; cdr3_aa: CSAAIGLAGDPDTQYF
v_call: TRBV7-2; j_call: TRBJ2-5; d_call: .; clone_size: .; cdr3_nt: TGTGCCAGCAGCTTAGCGGGGCCTCAAGAGACCCAGTACTTC; cdr3_aa: CASSLAGPQETQYF
v_call: TRBV7-9; j_call: TRBJ2-5; d_call: TRBD1; clone_size: .; cdr3_nt: TGTGCCAGCAGCTTAGGCGGGACAGGTCCTCAAGAGACCCAGTACTTC; cdr3_aa: CASSLGGTGPQETQYF
v_call: TRBV19; j_call: TRBJ1-2; d_call: TRBD1; clone_size: few; cdr3_nt: TGTGCCAGTAGACCCCGACAGGGCTATGGCTACACCTTC; cdr3_aa: CASRPRQGYGYTF
v_call: TRBV7-2; j_call: TRBJ2-7; d_call: .; clone_size: .; cdr3_nt: TGTGCCAGCAGCTTAAGGGGAACGGTCAGCAACTACGAGCAGTACTTC; cdr3_aa: CASSLRGTVSNYEQYF
v_call: TRBV6-1; j_call: TRBJ1-5; d_call: .; clone_size: .; cdr3_nt: TGTGCCAGCAGTGGCCCCCCTCCGAACCAGCCCCAGCATTTT; cdr3_aa: CASSGPPPNQPQHF
v_call: TRBV20-1; j_call: TRBJ1-6; d_call: .; clone_size: few; cdr3_nt: TGCAGTGCTCCGACCACCTATAATTCACCCCTCCACTTT; cdr3_aa: CSAPTTYNSPLHF
v_call: TRBV15; j_call: TRBJ2-1; d_call: .; clone_size: .; cdr3_nt: TGTGCCACCAGCAGAGATAGGGGCGATCCCTACAATGAGCAGTTCTTC; cdr3_aa: CATSRDRGDPYNEQFF
v_call: TRBV24-1; j_call: TRBJ1-2; d_call: TRBD1; clone_size: once; cdr3_nt: TGTGCCACCAGTGATAGGGAGAGGCTAGGGTCTGGGACAGGGATCGGCTACACCTTC; cdr3_aa: CATSDRERLGSGTGIGYTF
v_call: TRBV19; j_call: TRBJ1-5; d_call: .; clone_size: once; cdr3_nt: TGTGCCAGTACCACCAGGGCTTTGGGGGGTCAGCCCCAGCATTTT; cdr3_aa: CASTTRALGGQPQHF
v_call: TRBV20-1; j_call: TRBJ1-6; d_call: TRBD1; clone_size: .; cdr3_nt: TGCAGTGCTAGCCTCGGGACAGGGGTTAATTCACCCCTCCACTTT; cdr3_aa: CSASLGTGVNSPLHF
v_call: TRBV19; j_call: TRBJ1-1; d_call: .; clone_size: few; cdr3_nt: TGTGCCAGTAGTATAGGTCAGACACTGAACACTGAAGCTTTCTTT; cdr3_aa: CASSIGQTLNTEAFF
v_call: TRBV7-2; j_call: TRBJ2-2; d_call: .; clone_size: once; cdr3_nt: TGTGCCAGCAGCTTTTACTCGGGGGAGCTGTTTTTT; cdr3_aa: CASSFYSGELFF
v_call: TRBV27; j_call: TRBJ1-4; d_call: .; clone_size: .; cdr3_nt: TGTGCCAGCAGTTGGAGGAAACCAACTAATGAAAAACTGTTTTTT; cdr3_aa: CASSWRKPTNEKLFF
v_call: TRBV10-1; j_call: TRBJ1-2; d_call: .; clone_size: few; cdr3_nt: TGCGCCAGTAGATCCAGGGTCGGGGGCTACACCTTC; cdr3_aa: CASRSRVGGYTF
v_call: TRBV12-3/TRBV12-4; j_call: TRBJ1-1; d_call: .; clone_size: .; cdr3_nt: TGTGCCAGCGGAGGGGGCACTGAAGCTTTCTTT; cdr3_aa: CASGGGTEAFF
v_call: TRBV7-6; j_call: TRBJ1-5; d_call: .; clone_size: .; cdr3_nt: TGTGCCAGCAGCTTAGATGAGGGAAACCAGCCCCAGCATTTT; cdr3_aa: CASSLDEGNQPQHF
v_call: TRBV15; j_call: TRBJ2-3; d_call: .; clone_size: .; cdr3_nt: TGTGCCACCAGCAGGTTCCCTTTTGATACGCAGTATTTT; cdr3_aa: CATSRFPFDTQYF
v_call: TRBV7-2; j_call: TRBJ1-1; d_call: .; clone_size: .; cdr3_nt: TGTGCCAGCAGCTCCGACACCGACACTGAAGCTTTCTTT; cdr3_aa: CASSSDTDTEAFF
v_call: TRBV20-1; j_call: TRBJ2-7; d_call: .; clone_size: .; cdr3_nt: TGCAGTGCTAGCCCCGGACAGATCTACGAGCAGTACTTC; cdr3_aa: CSASPGQIYEQYF
v_call: TRBV21-1; j_call: TRBJ2-3; d_call: .; clone_size: .; cdr3_nt: TGTGCCAGCAGCCGACCCCGACTAGCGGGAGGTACAGATACGCAGTATTTT; cdr3_aa: CASSRPRLAGGTDTQYF
v_call: TRBV20-1; j_call: TRBJ2-7; d_call: .; clone_size: .; cdr3_nt: TGCAGTGCTAGAGATCGGGGCGCGGGGTACGAGCAGTACTTC; cdr3_aa: CSARDRGAGYEQYF
v_call: TRBV24-1; j_call: TRBJ2-1; d_call: TRBD2; clone_size: .; cdr3_nt: TGTGCCACCAGGCGGACTAGCGGGACGAATGAGCAGTTCTTC; cdr3_aa: CATRRTSGTNEQFF